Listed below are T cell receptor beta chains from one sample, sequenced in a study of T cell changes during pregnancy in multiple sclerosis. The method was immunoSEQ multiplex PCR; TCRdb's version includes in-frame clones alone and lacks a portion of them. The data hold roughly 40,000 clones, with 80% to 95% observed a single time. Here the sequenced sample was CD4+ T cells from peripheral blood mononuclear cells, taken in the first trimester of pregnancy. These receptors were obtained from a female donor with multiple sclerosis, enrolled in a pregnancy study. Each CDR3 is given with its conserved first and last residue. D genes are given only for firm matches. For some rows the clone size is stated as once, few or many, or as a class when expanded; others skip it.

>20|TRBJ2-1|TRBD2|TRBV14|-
TGTGCCAGCAGCCACTTGGGGGGACTAGCGGGAGTTTATCAGTCCGATGAGCAGTTCTTC
CASSHLGGLAGVYQSDEQFF
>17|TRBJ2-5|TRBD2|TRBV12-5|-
TGTGCTAGTTCCAGCCCGGACCGCTCTAGCGGGAGAAAGACCCAGTACTTC
CASSSPDRSSGRKTQYF
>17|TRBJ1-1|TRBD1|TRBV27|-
TGTGCCAGCCGGGGGGTAACAGGGGGGGGAATGAACACTGAAGCTTTCTTT
CASRGVTGGGMNTEAFF
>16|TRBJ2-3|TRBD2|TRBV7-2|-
TGTGCCAGCAGCTCACAACTAGCGGTCATGGGGTATACGCAGTATTTT
CASSSQLAVMGYTQYF
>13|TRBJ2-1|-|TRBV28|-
TGTGCCAGCAGCGAGACTAGGGGCAATGAGCAGTTCTTC
CASSETRGNEQFF
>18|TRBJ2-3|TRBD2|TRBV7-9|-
TGTGCCAGCAGCTCCTTTAGCGGGAGGGCCTTCAAATCGGGTACGCAGTATTTT
CASSSFSGRAFKSGTQYF
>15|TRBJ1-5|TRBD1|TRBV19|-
TGTGCCAGTAGTGTGGGACAGGGAGGCAATCAGCCCCAGCATTTT
CASSVGQGGNQPQHF
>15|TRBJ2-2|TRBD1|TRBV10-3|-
TGTGCCATCAGTGCGAGGGGGCCTCCTACCGGGGAGCTGTTTTTT
CAISARGPPTGELFF
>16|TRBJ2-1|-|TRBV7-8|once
TGTGCCAGCAGTGTCGACAGGCGCCCCTCCTACAATGAGCAGTTCTTC
CASSVDRRPSYNEQFF
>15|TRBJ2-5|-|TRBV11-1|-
TGTGCCAGCAGCTTAGGAGGTCAGGGACAAGAGACCCAGTACTTC
CASSLGGQGQETQYF
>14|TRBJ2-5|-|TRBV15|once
TGTGCCACCAGCAGAGAGACAAGCCAAGAGACCCAGTACTTC
CATSRETSQETQYF
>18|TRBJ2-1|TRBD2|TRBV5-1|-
TGCGCCAGCAGCTTGGCTCGTGGGAGCGGGAATATGGGCAATGAGCAGTTCTTC
CASSLARGSGNMGNEQFF
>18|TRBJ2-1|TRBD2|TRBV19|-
TGTGCCAGTAGTATAGACCGTACCGGGACTAGCGGACGCAATGAGCAGTTCTTC
CASSIDRTGTSGRNEQFF
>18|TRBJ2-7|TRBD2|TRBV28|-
TGTGCCAGCAGTTCGCCCCTCGGGACTAGCGGGCGGAACTACGAGCAGTACTTC
CASSSPLGTSGRNYEQYF
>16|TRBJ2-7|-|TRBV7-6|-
TGTGCCAGCAGCTTAGATACGACGGCGGGATCCTACGAGCAGTACTTC
CASSLDTTAGSYEQYF
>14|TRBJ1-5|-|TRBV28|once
TGTGCCAGCAGTTTCTCCCCGTTAAATCAGCCCCAGCATTTT
CASSFSPLNQPQHF
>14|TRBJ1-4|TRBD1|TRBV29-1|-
TGCAGCGTTGGCCTCAGGGGGCCTAATGAAAAACTGTTTTTT
CSVGLRGPNEKLFF
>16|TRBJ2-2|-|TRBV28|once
TGTGCCAGCAGTTTATTGGTAGGGGCCCCCTCCGGGGAGCTGTTTTTT
CASSLLVGAPSGELFF
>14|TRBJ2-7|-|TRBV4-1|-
TGCGCCAGCAGCCCTACAGGGTCCTCCTACGAGCAGTACTTC
CASSPTGSSYEQYF
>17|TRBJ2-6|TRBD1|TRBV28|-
TGTGCCAGCCAGTCCGGGACAGGGCTCTCTGGGGCCAACGTCCTGACTTTC
CASQSGTGLSGANVLTF
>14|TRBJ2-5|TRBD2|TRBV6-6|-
TGTGCCAGCAGTACCCGGGGAGGGCCAGAGACCCAGTACTTC
CASSTRGGPETQYF
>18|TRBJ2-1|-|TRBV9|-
TGTGCCAGCAGCGTAGGAGTAGCGGCCTTGAGCTCCTACAATGAGCAGTTCTTC
CASSVGVAALSSYNEQFF
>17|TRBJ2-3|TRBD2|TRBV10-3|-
TGTGCCATCAGTGAGGCGATAACTAGCGGACGCACAGATACGCAGTATTTT
CAISEAITSGRTDTQYF
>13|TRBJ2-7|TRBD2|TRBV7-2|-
TGTGCCAGCAGCCTGGGGACTAGATACGAGCAGTACTTC
CASSLGTRYEQYF